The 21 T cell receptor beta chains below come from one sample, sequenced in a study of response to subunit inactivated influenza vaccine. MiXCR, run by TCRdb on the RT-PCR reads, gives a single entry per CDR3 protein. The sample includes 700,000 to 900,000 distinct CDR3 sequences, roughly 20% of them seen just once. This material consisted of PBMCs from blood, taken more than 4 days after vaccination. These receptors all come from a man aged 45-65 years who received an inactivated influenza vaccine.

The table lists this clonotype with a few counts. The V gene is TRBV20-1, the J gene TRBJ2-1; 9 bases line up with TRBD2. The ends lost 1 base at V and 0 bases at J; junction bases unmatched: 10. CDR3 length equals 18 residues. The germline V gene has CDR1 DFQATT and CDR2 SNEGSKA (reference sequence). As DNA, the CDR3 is TGCAGTGCTAGAGGTCTGGGTAGCGGGAGTATCTCCTACAATGAGCAGTTCTTC. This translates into CSARGLGSGSISYNEQFF.

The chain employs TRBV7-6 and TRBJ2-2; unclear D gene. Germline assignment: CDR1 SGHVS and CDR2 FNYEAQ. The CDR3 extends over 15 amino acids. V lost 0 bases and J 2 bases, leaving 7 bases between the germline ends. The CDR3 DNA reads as TGTGCCAGCAGCTTAGCACCCGCAAACACCGGGGAGCTGTTTTTT. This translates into CASSLAPANTGELFF.

This chain's CDR3 is CASSPRASEQFF. Written as DNA, the CDR3 is TGCGCCAGCAGCCCGAGGGCGAGTGAGCAGTTCTTC. The chain uses TRBV5-1 and TRBJ2-1; possibly TRBD2 for D (5 bases). The V end was cut by 4 bases, the J end by 9 bases, with 11 bases between. This CDR3 comprises 12 residues. Germline CDR1 and CDR2: SGHRS and YFSETQ.

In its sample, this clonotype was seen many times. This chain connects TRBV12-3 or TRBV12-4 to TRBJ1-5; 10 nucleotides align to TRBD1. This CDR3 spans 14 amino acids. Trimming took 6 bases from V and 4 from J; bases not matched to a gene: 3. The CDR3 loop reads CASSRQGANQPQHF. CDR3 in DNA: TGTGCCAGCAGCAGACAGGGGGCTAATCAGCCCCAGCATTTT.

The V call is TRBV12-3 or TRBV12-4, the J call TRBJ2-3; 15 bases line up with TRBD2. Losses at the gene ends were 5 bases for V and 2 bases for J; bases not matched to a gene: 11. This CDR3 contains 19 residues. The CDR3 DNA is TGTGCCAGCAGTCCACGGGGACTAGCGGGAGGTTTTAACACAGATACGCAGTATTTT. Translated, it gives CASSPRGLAGGFNTDTQYF.

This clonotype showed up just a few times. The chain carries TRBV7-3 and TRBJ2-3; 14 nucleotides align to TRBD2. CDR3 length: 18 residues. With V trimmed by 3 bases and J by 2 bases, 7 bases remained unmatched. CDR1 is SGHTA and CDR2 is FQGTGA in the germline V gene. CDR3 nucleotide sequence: TGTGCCAGCAGCTTCGGGACTAGCGGGAGATCATTCACAGATACGCAGTATTTT. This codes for CASSFGTSGRSFTDTQYF.

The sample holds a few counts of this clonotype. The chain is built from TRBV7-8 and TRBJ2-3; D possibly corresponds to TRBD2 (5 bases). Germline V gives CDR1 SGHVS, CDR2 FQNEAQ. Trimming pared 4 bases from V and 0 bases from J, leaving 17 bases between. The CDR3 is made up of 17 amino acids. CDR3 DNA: TGTGCCAGCAGCTCCGGGAAGCGTCCGGGCAGCACAGATACGCAGTATTTT. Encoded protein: CASSSGKRPGSTDTQYF. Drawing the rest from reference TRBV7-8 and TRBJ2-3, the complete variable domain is GAGVSQSPRYKVAKRGQDVALRCDPISGHVSLFWYQQALGQGPEFLTYFQNEAQLDKSGLPSDRFFAERPEGSVSTLKIQRTQQEDSAVYLCASSSGKRPGSTDTQYFGPGTRLTVL.

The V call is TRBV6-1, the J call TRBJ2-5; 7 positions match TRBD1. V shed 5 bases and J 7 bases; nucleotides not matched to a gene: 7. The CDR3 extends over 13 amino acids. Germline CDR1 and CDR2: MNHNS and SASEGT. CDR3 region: CASSPDRRGTQYF. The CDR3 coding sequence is TGTGCCAGCAGTCCGGACAGGCGAGGGACCCAGTACTTC.

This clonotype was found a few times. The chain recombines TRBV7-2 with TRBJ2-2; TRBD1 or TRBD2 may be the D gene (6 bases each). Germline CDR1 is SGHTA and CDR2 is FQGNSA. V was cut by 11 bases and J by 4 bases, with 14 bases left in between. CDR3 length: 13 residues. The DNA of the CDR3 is TGTGCCGCTCGAGAGGGGGGCACCGGGGAGCTGTTTTTT. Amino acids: CAAREGGTGELFF.

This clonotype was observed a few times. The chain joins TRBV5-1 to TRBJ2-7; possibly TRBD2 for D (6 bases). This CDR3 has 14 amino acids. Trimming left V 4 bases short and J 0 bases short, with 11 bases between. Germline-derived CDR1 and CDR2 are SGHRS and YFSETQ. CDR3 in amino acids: CASSQGLNSYEQYF. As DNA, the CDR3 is TGCGCCAGCAGCCAGGGACTGAACTCCTACGAGCAGTACTTC.

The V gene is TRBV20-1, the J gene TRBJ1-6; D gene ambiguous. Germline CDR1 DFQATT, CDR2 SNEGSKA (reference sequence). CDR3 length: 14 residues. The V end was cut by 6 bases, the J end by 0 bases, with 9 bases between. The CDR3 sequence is CSATTPSYNSPLHF. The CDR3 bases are TGCAGTGCCACGACACCCTCCTATAATTCACCCCTCCACTTT.

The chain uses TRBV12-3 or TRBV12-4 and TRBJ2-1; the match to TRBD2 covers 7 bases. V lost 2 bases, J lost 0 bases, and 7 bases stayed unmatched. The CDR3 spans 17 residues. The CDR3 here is CASSLRSGGSSYNEQFF. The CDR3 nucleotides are TGTGCCAGCAGTTTAAGGTCGGGGGGAAGCTCCTACAATGAGCAGTTCTTC.

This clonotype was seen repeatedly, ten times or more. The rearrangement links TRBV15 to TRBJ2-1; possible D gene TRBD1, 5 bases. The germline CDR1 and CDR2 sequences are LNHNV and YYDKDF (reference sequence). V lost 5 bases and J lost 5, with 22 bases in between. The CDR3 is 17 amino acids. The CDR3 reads CATSGSLRDGINNEQFF. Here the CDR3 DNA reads TGTGCCACCAGCGGCAGTCTCAGGGATGGCATTAACAATGAGCAGTTCTTC. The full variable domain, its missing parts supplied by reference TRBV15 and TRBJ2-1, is DAMVIQNPRYQVTQFGKPVTLSCSQTLNHNVMYWYQQKSSQAPKLLFHYYDKDFNNEADTPDNFQSRRPNTSFCFLDIRSPGLGDTAMYLCATSGSLRDGINNEQFFGPGTRLTVL.

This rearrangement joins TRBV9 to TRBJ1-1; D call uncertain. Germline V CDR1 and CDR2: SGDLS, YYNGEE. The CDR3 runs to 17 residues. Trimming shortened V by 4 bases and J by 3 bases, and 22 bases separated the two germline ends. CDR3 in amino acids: CASSPRFFLRRDTEAFF. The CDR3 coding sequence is TGTGCCAGCAGCCCCCGATTTTTCTTACGGAGGGACACTGAAGCTTTCTTT.

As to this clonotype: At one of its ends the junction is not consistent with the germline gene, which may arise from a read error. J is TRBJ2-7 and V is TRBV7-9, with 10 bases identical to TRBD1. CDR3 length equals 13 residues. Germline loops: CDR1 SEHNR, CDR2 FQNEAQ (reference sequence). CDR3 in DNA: TGTGCCAGCAGCTTAGCTGGGACAGGGGTGCTTCTTTTC. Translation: CASSLAGTGVLLF.

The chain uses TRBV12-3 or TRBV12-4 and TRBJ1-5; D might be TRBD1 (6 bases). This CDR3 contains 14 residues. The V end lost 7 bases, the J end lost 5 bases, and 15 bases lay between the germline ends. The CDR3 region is CASNIQGTHQPQHF. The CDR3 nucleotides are TGTGCCAGCAATATCCAGGGGACCCATCAGCCCCAGCATTTT.

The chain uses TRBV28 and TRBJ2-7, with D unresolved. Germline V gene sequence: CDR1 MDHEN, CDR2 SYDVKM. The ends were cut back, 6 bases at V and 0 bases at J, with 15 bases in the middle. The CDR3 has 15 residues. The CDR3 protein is CASSLTDVSSYEQYF. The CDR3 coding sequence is TGTGCCAGCAGCCTTACAGATGTAAGCTCCTACGAGCAGTACTTC.

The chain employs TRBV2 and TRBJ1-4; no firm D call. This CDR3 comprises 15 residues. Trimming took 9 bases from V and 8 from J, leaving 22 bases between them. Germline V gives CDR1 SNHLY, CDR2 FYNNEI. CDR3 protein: CARRTVGTMGEKLFF. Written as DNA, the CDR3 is TGTGCCAGAAGAACGGTGGGAACAATGGGGGAAAAACTGTTTTTT.

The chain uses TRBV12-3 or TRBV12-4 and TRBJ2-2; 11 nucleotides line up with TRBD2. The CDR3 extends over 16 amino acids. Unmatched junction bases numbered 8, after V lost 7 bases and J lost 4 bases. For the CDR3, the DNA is TGTGCCAGCAAGTGGGGGACTAGCGGAGGCACCGGGGAGCTGTTTTTT. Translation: CASKWGTSGGTGELFF.

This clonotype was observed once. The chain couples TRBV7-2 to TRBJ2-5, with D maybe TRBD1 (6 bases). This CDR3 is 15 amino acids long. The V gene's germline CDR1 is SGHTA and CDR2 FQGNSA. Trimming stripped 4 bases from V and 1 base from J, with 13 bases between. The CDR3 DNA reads TGTGCCAGCAGCTCCATTTGGGGGCCCCAAGAGACCCAGTACTTC. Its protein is CASSSIWGPQETQYF. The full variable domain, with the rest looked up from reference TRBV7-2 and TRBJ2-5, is GAGVSQSPSNKVTEKGKDVELRCDPISGHTALYWYRQSLGQGLEFLIYFQGNSAPDKSGLPSDRFSAERTGGSVSTLTIQRTQQEDSAVYLCASSSIWGPQETQYFGPGTRLLVL.

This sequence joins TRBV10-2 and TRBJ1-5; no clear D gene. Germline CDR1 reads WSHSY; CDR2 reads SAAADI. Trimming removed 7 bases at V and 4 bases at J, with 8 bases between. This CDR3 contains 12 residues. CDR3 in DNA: TGCGCCAGCACGTCGGGGAATCAGCCCCAGCATTTT. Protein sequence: CASTSGNQPQHF.